Below, one TCR beta chain is given with its context. These data originate in a study of spatial heterogeneity in lung cancer. Study as a whole: Detected sequences consistently included more beta-chain ones than alpha-chain ones.

The library protocol tagged each TCR cDNA with a unique molecular identifier. TCRdb called the 5' RACE reads again in MiXCR, with one record for every CDR3 protein. Among a few thousand distinct CDR3 sequences listed, 7.5% to 8.5% were seen once. Documented time point: sample taken at primary tumor resection. The donors, approximately 66 patients with untreated early-stage non-small cell lung cancer, provided the samples. The authors sequenced whole RNA from tumor, nontumor lung or frozen PBMC without sorting. Germline V lookup: CDR1 MDHEN, CDR2 SYDVKM. This CDR3 contains 14 residues. V was cut by 3 bases and J by 6 bases, with 11 bases left in between.

The V call is TRBV28, the J call TRBJ2-2; D might be TRBD2 (6 bases). This receptor was identified in a male donor with early-stage non-small cell lung cancer. The sample in question was normal lung tissue next to the tumor, obtained at surgery. The CDR3: CASSFRGNAGELFF. CDR3 sequence (DNA): TGTGCCAGCAGTTTTCGGGGGAATGCCGGGGAGCTGTTTTTT.